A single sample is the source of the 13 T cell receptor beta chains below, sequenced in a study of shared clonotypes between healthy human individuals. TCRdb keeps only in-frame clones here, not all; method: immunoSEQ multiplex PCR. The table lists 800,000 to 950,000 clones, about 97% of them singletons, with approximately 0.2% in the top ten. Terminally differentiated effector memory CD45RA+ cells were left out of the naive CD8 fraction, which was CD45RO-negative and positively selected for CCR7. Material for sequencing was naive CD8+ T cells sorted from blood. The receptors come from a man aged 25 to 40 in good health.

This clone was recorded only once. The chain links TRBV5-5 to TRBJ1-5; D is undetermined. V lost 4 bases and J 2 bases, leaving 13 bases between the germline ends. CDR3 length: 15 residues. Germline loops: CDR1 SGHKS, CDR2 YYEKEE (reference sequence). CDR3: CASSVARGGNQPQHF. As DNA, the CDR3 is TGTGCCAGCAGCGTAGCACGGGGTGGCAATCAGCCCCAGCATTTT.

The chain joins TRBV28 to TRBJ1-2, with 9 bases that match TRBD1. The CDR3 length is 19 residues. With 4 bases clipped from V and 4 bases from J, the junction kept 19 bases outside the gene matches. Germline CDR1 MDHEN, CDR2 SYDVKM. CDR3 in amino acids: CASSSARYGQGSALYGYTF. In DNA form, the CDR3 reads TGTGCCAGCAGTTCTGCCCGGTATGGACAGGGGTCGGCCCTCTATGGCTACACCTTC.

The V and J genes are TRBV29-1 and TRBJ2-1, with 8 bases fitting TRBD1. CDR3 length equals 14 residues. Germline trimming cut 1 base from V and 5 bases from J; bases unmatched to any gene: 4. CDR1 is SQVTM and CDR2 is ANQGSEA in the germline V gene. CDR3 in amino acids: CSVEGQGKHNEQFF. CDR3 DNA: TGCAGCGTTGAAGGACAGGGGAAACACAATGAGCAGTTCTTC.

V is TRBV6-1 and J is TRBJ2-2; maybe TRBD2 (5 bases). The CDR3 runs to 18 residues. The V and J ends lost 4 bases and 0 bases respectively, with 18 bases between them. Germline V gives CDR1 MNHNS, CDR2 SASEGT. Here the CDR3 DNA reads TGTGCCAGCAGTGTCCCCCCGTGGGCTAGCTCGAACACCGGGGAGCTGTTTTTT. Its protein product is CASSVPPWASSNTGELFF.

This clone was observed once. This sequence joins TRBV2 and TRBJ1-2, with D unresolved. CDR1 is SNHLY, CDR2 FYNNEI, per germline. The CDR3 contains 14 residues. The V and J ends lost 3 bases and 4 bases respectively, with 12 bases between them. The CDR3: CASSESRPIYGYTF. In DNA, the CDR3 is TGTGCCAGCAGTGAGTCACGTCCTATCTATGGCTACACCTTC.

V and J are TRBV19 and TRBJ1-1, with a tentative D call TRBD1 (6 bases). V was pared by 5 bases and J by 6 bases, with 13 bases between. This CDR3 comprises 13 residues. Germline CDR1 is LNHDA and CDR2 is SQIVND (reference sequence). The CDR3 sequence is CASSSTGRPEAFF. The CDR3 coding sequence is TGTGCCAGTAGTTCTACAGGGCGCCCTGAAGCTTTCTTT.

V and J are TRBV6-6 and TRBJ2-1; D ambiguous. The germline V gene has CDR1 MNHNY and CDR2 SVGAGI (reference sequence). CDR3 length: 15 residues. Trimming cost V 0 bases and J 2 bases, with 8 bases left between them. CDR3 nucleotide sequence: TGTGCCAGCAGTTACTCGATTACTCCCTACAATGAGCAGTTCTTC. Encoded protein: CASSYSITPYNEQFF.

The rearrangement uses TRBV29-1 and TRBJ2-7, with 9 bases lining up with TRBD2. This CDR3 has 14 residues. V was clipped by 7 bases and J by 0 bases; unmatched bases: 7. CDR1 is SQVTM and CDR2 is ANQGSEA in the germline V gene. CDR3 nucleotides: TGCAGCGCCGAGACTAGCGGAACCTCCTACGAGCAGTACTTC. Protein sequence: CSAETSGTSYEQYF.

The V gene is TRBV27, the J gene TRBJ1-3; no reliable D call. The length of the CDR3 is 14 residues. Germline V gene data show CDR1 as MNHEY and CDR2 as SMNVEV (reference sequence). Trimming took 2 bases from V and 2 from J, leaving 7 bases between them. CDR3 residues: CASSLGVTGNTIYF. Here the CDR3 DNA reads TGTGCCAGCAGTTTAGGGGTAACTGGAAACACCATATATTTT.

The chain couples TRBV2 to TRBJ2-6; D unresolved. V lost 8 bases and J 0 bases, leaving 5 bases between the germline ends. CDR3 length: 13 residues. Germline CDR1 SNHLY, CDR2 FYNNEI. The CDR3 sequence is CASYVSGANVLTF. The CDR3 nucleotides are TGTGCCAGCTACGTCTCTGGGGCCAACGTCCTGACTTTC.

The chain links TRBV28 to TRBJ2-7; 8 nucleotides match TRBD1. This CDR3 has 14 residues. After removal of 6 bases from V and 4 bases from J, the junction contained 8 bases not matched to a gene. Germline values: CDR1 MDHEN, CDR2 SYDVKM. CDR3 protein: CASSLSGTGYEQYF. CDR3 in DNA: TGTGCCAGCAGCTTGTCCGGGACAGGTTACGAGCAGTACTTC.

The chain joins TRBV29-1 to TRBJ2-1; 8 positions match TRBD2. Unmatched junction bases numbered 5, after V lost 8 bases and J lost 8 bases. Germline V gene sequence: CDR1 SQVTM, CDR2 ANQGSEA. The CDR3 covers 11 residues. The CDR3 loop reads CSPRTSYEQFF. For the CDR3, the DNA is TGCAGCCCGAGGACTAGCTATGAGCAGTTCTTC.

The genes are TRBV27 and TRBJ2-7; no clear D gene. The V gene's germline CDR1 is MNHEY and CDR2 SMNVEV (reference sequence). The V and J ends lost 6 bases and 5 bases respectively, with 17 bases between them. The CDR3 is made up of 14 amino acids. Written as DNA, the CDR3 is TGTGCCAGCAGGATCTACCCCTTCACCCACGAGCAGTACTTC. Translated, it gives CASRIYPFTHEQYF.